What follows describes a single TCR beta chain. PCR employed 60 Vbeta and 13 Jbeta primers. Profiling relied on immunoSEQ multiplex PCR, and the TCRdb table lists in-frame clones only, not all of them. The table includes about 120,000 clones, around 80% detected once. These data come from a study of cytomegalovirus exposure and HLA in healthy donors. The clonotype originates from a man aged 30-40 years in good health and CMV-seropositive. The specimen sequenced was PBMCs.

CDR3 amino acids: CASSSGQGTDTQYF. In DNA form, the CDR3 reads TGTGCCAGCAGTTCGGGACAGGGCACAGATACGCAGTATTTT. The V call is TRBV2, the J call TRBJ2-3; the match to TRBD1 covers 8 bases. Looked up from germline, CDR1 is SNHLY and CDR2 is FYNNEI. This CDR3 has 14 amino acids. The V segment lost 5 bases and the J segment 1 base; nucleotides outside the gene matches: 2. Looking up the rest from reference TRBV2 and TRBJ2-3 gives the full variable domain: EPEVTQTPSHQVTQMGQEVILRCVPISNHLYFYWYRQILGQKVEFLVSFYNNEISEKSEIFDDQFSVERPDGSNFTLKIRSTKLEDSAMYFCASSSGQGTDTQYFGPGTRLTVL.